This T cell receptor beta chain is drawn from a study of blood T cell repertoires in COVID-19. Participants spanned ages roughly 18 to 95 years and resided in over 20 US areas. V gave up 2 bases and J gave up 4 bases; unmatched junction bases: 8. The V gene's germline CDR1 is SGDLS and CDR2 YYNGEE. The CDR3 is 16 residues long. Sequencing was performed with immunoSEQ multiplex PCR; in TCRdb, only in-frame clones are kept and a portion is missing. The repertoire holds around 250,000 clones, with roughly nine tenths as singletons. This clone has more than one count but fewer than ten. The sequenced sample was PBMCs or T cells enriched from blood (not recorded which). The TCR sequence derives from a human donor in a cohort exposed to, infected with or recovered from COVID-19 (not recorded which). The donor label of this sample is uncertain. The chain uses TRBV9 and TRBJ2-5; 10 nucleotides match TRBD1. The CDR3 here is CASSVRPGQGLETQYF. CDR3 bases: TGTGCCAGCAGCGTTCGGCCGGGACAGGGGCTAGAGACCCAGTACTTC.